This note documents a single T cell receptor (beta chain) sequence. What it binds is unknown. The data belong to a study of beta chain features in type 1 diabetes. CD4+ cells of the naive, central memory, regulatory and stem cell-like memory types were sorted via CD45RO/CCR7/CD25/CD127/CD95/CD27. As every portion of the isolated RNA was reverse transcribed, the sequencing read expressed TCRB transcripts. Here immunoSEQ multiplex PCR was the method, and the copy in TCRdb shows in-frame clones only, minus some. The sample carries about 700,000 clones, 13% recorded once. Germline V gives CDR1 SGHAT, CDR2 FQNNGV. The CDR3 loop spans 13 amino acids. Trimming shortened V by 1 base and J by 8 bases, and 11 bases separated the two germline ends. Study-level points and caveats: A moderate, significant TCRB CDR3 shortening appeared in type 1 diabetes across four CD4+ subsets.

V and J are TRBV11-2 and TRBJ1-2; no clear D. The origin of this receptor is a man aged 18 to 29 with type 1 diabetes. Material: naive CD4+ T cells from blood. The chain's CDR3 is CASSLARVDGYTF. The CDR3 bases are TGTGCCAGCAGCTTAGCCCGCGTAGACGGCTACACCTTC.